This TCR beta chain emerged from a study of radiation and T cells in renal cell carcinoma. General study results and limits: From baseline, blood top tumor clonotypes peaked at 2 weeks post-radiation.

Clones were read by immunoSEQ multiplex PCR, and TCRdb kept only the in-frame ones, dropping some. The sample consists of about 130,000 clones, more than 75% of them appearing once. Germline V gene data show CDR1 as GTSNPN and CDR2 as SVGIG (reference sequence). CDR3 length equals 15 residues. V lost 7 bases to trimming and J lost 0 bases; unmatched junction nucleotides: 9. A word on this clone: The antigen is unknown.

The time point: blood 2 weeks post-SBRT. The sample's treatment: 15 Gy SBRT to primary tumor, nephrectomy 4 weeks later. Radiation-treated patients gave blood at baseline, week 2 and week 4. The chain uses TRBV30 and TRBJ1-2, with 9 bases lining up with TRBD1. The sample was blood, taken from a patient whose treatment included radiotherapy and nephrectomy. The origin of this receptor is an older woman with renal cell carcinoma. The CDR3, as DNA: TGTGCCTCAGGCCGGGACAGGGCTTCTAACTATGGCTACACCTTC. Protein sequence: CASGRDRASNYGYTF.